These T cell receptor beta chains were read from a single sample in a study of spatial heterogeneity in lung cancer. TCRdb re-called the 5' RACE reads with MiXCR, one entry per CDR3 protein. Among over 3,000 distinct CDR3 sequences listed, 7% were seen once. The source material was normal lung tissue next to the tumor, sampled at surgery. The receptors originated from a male donor with early-stage non-small cell lung cancer. Both conserved end residues are part of each CDR3. Fields, in order: V gene, D gene, clone size, J gene, CDR3 protein, CDR3 DNA. D genes are given only for firm matches. Clone size is stated in some rows and not others, as once, few, many or a class when expanded.

TRBV7-2	TRBD2	medium-sized	TRBJ2-5	CASSRWGTMTETQYF	TGTGCCAGCAGCCGATGGGGGACTATGACAGAGACCCAGTACTTC
TRBV7-2	NA	many	TRBJ2-2	CASGPWGANTGELFF	TGTGCCAGCGGGCCGTGGGGGGCGAACACCGGGGAGCTGTTTTTT
TRBV19	TRBD2	many	TRBJ2-3	CASSIVSPSGPPDTQYF	TGTGCCAGTAGTATAGTTTCACCTAGCGGACCTCCTGATACGCAGTATTTT
TRBV5-5	TRBD1	medium-sized	TRBJ2-3	CASSYKQGTSTDTQYF	TGTGCCAGCAGCTACAAACAGGGGACGAGCACAGATACGCAGTATTTT
TRBV7-9	NA	medium-sized	TRBJ2-1	CASSLFDSSYNEQFF	TGTGCCAGCAGCTTATTCGACAGCTCCTACAATGAGCAGTTCTTC
TRBV20-1	NA	many	TRBJ1-5	CSAPTGGVYQPQHF	TGCAGTGCCCCGACCGGGGGAGTATATCAGCCCCAGCATTTT
TRBV4-3	NA	medium-sized	TRBJ1-4	CASSQDGPEDINEKLFF	TGCGCCAGCAGCCAAGATGGGCCCGAGGATATTAATGAAAAACTGTTTTTT
TRBV4-1	NA	NA	TRBJ2-7	CASSQDYEQYF	TGCGCCAGCAGCCAAGACTACGAGCAGTACTTC
TRBV11-3	NA	few	TRBJ2-3	CASSGGTQSSSTDTQYF	TGTGCCAGCAGTGGGGGGACTCAAAGCTCTAGCACAGATACGCAGTATTTT
TRBV5-1	NA	medium-sized	TRBJ2-5	CASSVNLETQYF	TGCGCCAGCAGCGTGAATTTGGAGACCCAGTACTTC
TRBV13	NA	many	TRBJ2-2	CASSRRQPTGELFF	TGTGCCAGCAGCCGTAGACAGCCTACCGGGGAGCTGTTTTTT
TRBV6-5	TRBD2	medium-sized	TRBJ2-3	CASSYSYLGGGTDTQYF	TGTGCCAGCAGTTACTCGTACCTGGGGGGGGGCACAGATACGCAGTATTTT
TRBV5-1	NA	many	TRBJ2-1	CASSPPDYSNEQFF	TGCGCCAGCAGCCCACCGGACTATTCCAATGAGCAGTTCTTC
TRBV12-3/TRBV12-4	TRBD1	medium-sized	TRBJ2-4	CASSLQGQGKNIQYF	TGTGCCAGCAGTTTACAAGGACAGGGTAAAAACATTCAGTACTTC
TRBV19	NA	medium-sized	TRBJ1-2	CATAPGLGYGYTF	TGTGCCACTGCCCCAGGGCTAGGCTATGGCTACACCTTC
TRBV7-9	NA	many	TRBJ1-6	CASSLGRGNNSPLHF	TGTGCCAGCAGCTTAGGTCGGGGAAATAATTCACCCCTCCACTTT
TRBV12-3/TRBV12-4	TRBD1	NA	TRBJ1-2	CASSPTRQGLHGYTF	TGTGCCAGCAGCCCTACCCGACAGGGACTGCATGGCTACACCTTC
TRBV20-1	NA	few	TRBJ1-5	CSASLEGWQPQHF	TGCAGTGCTAGCTTAGAGGGTTGGCAGCCCCAGCATTTT
TRBV7-2	NA	medium-sized	TRBJ2-1	CASSRTLVRAQFF	TGTGCCAGCAGCCGCACCTTAGTTAGGGCGCAGTTCTTC
TRBV7-2	TRBD1	many	TRBJ2-1	CASSINMAGTGYNEQFF	TGTGCCAGCAGTATCAATATGGCCGGGACAGGGTACAATGAGCAGTTCTTC
TRBV3-1	NA	many	TRBJ1-5	CASSFAGSNQPQHF	TGTGCCAGCAGCTTCGCGGGTAGCAATCAGCCCCAGCATTTT
TRBV6-1	NA	medium-sized	TRBJ1-6	CASNGGDRQNSPLHF	TGTGCCAGCAATGGGGGAGATCGGCAGAATTCACCCCTCCACTTT
TRBV7-2	NA	many	TRBJ2-7	CAIPKTSLDEQYF	TGTGCCATCCCTAAGACTAGTCTCGACGAGCAGTACTTC
TRBV7-2	TRBD1	many	TRBJ1-5	CASRQTGVDNQPQHF	TGTGCCAGCAGGCAGACAGGGGTCGATAATCAGCCCCAGCATTTT
TRBV7-2	NA	medium-sized	TRBJ1-2	CASSIGQRNYGYTF	TGTGCCAGCAGCATCGGACAGAGAAACTATGGCTACACCTTC
TRBV14	NA	many	TRBJ2-3	CASSPGTQQYF	TGTGCCAGCAGCCCTGGGACCCAGCAGTATTTT